This TCR beta chain was recorded in a study of blood T cell repertoires in COVID-19. The overall study: Nucleic acid was either cDNA or gDNA, and it came from T cells, B-cell-depleted T cells, or PBMCs.

The germline V gene encodes CDR1 SGHDT and CDR2 YYEEEE. This CDR3 has 12 residues. V shed 2 bases and J shed 7 bases, with 9 bases lying between them. Profiling relied on immunoSEQ multiplex PCR, and the TCRdb table lists in-frame clones only, not all of them. This table holds a few hundred thousand clones, roughly nine tenths found once. The chain joins TRBV5-6 to TRBJ1-2; D possibly corresponds to TRBD1 (5 bases). The sequencing input was peripheral blood. This TCR was recovered from a woman aged 50 to 60 who had recovered from COVID-19. This CDR3 is CASSFGASGYTF. The CDR3 DNA is TGTGCCAGCAGCTTTGGGGCGTCTGGCTACACCTTC.